This T cell receptor (beta chain) was obtained from a study of cytomegalovirus exposure and HLA in healthy donors. V lost 1 base to trimming and J lost 2 bases, with 4 bases between them. The CDR3 covers 13 residues. Germline loops: CDR1 SGHKS, CDR2 YYEKEE (reference sequence). Primers: 60 Vbeta forward and 13 Jbeta reverse. TCRdb's table, derived via immunoSEQ multiplex PCR, lists solely in-frame clones and lacks some. The sample lists approximately 170,000 clones; approximately 78% were seen once. The sequencing sample was made of PBMCs. This chain links TRBV5-5 with TRBJ1-5; no clear D. The sequence derives from a woman aged 18-29 years in good health and CMV-seronegative. CDR3 residues: CASSLRRNQPQHF. CDR3 DNA: TGTGCCAGCAGCTTGCGTCGCAATCAGCCCCAGCATTTT. The whole variable domain, filled in from reference TRBV5-5 and TRBJ1-5, reads DAGVTQSPTHLIKTRGQQVTLRCSPISGHKSVSWYQQVLGQGPQFIFQYYEKEERGRGNFPDRFSARQFPNYSSELNVNALLLGDSALYLCASSLRRNQPQHFGDGTRLSIL.